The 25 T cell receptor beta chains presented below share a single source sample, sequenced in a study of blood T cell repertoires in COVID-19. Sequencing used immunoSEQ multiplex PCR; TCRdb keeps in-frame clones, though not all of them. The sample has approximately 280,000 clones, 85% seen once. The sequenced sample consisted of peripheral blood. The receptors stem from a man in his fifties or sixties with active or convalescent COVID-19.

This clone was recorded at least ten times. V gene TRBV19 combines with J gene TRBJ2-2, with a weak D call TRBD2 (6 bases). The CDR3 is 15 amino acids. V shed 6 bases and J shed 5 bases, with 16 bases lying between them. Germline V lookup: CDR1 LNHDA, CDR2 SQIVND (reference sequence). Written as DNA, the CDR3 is TGTGCCAGTAGGACTGGCGGGATGGTTACCGGGGAGCTGTTTTTT. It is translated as CASRTGGMVTGELFF.

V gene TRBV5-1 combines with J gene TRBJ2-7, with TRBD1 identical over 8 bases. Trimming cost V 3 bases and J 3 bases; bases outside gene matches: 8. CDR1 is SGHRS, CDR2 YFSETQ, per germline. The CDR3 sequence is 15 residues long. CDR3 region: CASSYSGGGFYEQYF. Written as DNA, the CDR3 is TGCGCCAGCAGCTATTCAGGGGGCGGCTTCTACGAGCAGTACTTC.

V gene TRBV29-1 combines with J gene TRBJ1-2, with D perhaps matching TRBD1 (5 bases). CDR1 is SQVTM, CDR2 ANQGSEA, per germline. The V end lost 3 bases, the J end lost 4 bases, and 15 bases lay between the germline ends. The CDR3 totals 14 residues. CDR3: CSVDTPAQGYGYTF. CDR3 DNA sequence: TGCAGCGTTGATACCCCTGCTCAGGGCTATGGCTACACCTTC. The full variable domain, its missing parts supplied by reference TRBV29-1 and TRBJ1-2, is SAVISQKPSRDICQRGTSLTIQCQVDSQVTMMFWYRQQPGQSLTLIATANQGSEATYESGFVIDKFPISRPNLTFSTLTVSNMSPEDSSIYLCSVDTPAQGYGYTFGSGTRLTVV.

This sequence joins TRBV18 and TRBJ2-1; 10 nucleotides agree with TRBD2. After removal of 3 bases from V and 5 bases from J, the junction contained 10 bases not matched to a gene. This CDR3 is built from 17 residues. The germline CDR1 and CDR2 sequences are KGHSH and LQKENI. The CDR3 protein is CASSPYKPGLANNEQFF. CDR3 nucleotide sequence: TGTGCCAGCTCACCCTATAAACCGGGACTAGCGAACAATGAGCAGTTCTTC.

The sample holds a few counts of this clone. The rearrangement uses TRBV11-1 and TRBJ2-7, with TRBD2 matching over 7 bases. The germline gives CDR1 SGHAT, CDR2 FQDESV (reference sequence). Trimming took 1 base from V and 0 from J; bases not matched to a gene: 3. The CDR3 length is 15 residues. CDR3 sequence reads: CASSLGAGVSYEQYF. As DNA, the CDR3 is TGTGCCAGCAGCTTAGGGGCGGGAGTCTCCTACGAGCAGTACTTC.

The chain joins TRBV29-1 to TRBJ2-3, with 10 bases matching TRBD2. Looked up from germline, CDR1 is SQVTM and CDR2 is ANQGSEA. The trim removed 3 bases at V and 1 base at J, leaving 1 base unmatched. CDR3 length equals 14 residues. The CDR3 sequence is CSVDLAGGTDTQYF. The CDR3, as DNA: TGCAGCGTTGATCTAGCGGGGGGCACAGATACGCAGTATTTT.

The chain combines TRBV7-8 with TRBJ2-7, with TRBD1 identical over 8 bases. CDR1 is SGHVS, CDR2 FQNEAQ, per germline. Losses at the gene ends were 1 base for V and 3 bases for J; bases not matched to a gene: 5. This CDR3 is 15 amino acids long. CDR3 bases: TGTGCCAGCAGCTTAGTAGGACAGGGAAGCTACGAGCAGTACTTC. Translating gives CASSLVGQGSYEQYF.

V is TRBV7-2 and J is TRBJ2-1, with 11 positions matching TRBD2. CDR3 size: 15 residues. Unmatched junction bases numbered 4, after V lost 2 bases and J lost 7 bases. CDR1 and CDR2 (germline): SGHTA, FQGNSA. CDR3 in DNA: TGTGCCAGCAGCTTAACTAGCGGGAGCTCGAATGAGCAGTTCTTC. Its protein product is CASSLTSGSSNEQFF. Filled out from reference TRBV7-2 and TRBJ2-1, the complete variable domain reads GAGVSQSPSNKVTEKGKDVELRCDPISGHTALYWYRQSLGQGLEFLIYFQGNSAPDKSGLPSDRFSAERTGGSVSTLTIQRTQQEDSAVYLCASSLTSGSSNEQFFGPGTRLTVL.

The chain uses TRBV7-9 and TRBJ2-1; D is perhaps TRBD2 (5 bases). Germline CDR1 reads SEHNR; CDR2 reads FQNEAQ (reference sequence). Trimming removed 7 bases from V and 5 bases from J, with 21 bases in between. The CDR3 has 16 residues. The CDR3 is CASTELGGSSHNEQFF. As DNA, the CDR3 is TGTGCCAGCACCGAGCTTGGAGGTTCTTCCCACAATGAGCAGTTCTTC.

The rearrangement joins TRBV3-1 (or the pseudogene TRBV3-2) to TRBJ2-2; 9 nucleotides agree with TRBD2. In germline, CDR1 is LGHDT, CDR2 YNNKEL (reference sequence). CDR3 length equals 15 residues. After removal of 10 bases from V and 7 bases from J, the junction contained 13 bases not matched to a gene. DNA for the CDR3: TGTGCCACCTCGCTAATAGCGGGAGCGAGCGGGGAGCTGTTTTTT. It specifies CATSLIAGASGELFF.

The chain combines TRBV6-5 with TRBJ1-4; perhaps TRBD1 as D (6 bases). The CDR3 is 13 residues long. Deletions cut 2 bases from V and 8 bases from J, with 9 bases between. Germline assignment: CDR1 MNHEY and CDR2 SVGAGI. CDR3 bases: TGTGCCAGCAGTTACGGGACACACGAAAAACTGTTTTTT. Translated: CASSYGTHEKLFF.

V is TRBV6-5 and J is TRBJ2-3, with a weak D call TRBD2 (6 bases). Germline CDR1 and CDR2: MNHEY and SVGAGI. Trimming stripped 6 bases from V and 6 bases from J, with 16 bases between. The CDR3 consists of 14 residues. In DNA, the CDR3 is TGTGCCAGCAGCCTAATAGCGGCCCGGGATACGCAGTATTTT. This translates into CASSLIAARDTQYF.

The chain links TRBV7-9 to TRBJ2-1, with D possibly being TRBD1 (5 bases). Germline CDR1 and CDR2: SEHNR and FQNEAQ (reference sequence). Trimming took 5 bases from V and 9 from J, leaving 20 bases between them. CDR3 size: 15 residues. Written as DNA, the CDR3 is TGTGCCAGCAGCCCCACGCCAGGGATAGCTGGTGAGCAGTTCTTC. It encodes CASSPTPGIAGEQFF. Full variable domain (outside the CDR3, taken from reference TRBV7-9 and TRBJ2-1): DTGVSQNPRHKITKRGQNVTFRCDPISEHNRLYWYRQTLGQGPEFLTYFQNEAQLEKSRLLSDRFSAERPKGSFSTLEIQRTEQGDSAMYLCASSPTPGIAGEQFFGPGTRLTVL.

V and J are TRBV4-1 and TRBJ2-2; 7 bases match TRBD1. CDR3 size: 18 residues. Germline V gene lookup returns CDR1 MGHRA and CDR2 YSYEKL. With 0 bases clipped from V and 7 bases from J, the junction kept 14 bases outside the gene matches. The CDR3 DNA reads TGCGCCAGCAGCCAAGATGACGACAGGGTTGGTCGGGGCGGGGAGCTGTTTTTT. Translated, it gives CASSQDDDRVGRGGELFF.

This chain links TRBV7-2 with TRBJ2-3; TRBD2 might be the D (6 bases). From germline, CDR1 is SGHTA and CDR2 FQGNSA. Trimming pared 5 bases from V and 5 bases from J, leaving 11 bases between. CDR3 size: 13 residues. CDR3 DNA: TGTGCCAGCAGCAGACTAGTAAGAGATACGCAGTATTTT. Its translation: CASSRLVRDTQYF.

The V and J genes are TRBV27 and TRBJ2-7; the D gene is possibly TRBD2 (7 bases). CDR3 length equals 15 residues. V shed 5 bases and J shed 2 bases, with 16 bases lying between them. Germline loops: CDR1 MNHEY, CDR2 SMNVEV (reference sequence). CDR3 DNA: TGTGCCAGCAGTCCAGGGGCGGGAGAAACCTACGAGCAGTACTTC. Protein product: CASSPGAGETYEQYF.

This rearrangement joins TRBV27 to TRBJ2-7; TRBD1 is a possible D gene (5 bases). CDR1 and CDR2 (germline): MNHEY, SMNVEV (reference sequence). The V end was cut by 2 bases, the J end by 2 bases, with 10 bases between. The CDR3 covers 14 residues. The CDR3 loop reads CASSLTADTYEQYF. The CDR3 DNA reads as TGTGCCAGCAGTTTAACGGCGGACACCTACGAGCAGTACTTC.

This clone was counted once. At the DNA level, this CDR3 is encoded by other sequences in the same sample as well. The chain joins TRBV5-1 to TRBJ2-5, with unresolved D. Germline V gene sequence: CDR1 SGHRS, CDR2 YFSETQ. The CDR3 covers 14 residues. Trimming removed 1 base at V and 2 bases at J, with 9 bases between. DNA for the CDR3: TGCGCCAGCAGCTTGATACATTCTCAAGAGACCCAGTACTTC. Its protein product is CASSLIHSQETQYF.

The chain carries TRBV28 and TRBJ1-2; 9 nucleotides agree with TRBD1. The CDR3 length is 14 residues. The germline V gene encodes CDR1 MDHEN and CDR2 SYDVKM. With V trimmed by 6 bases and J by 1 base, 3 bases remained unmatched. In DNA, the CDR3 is TGTGCCAGCAGCCCGGGACAGGGTAACTATGGCTACACCTTC. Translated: CASSPGQGNYGYTF.

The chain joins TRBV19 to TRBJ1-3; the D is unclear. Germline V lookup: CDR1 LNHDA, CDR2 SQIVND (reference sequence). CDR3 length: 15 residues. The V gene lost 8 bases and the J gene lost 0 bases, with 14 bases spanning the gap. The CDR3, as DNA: TGTGCCAGTCGCGACACCCCCGGCTCTGGAAACACCATATATTTT. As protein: CASRDTPGSGNTIYF.

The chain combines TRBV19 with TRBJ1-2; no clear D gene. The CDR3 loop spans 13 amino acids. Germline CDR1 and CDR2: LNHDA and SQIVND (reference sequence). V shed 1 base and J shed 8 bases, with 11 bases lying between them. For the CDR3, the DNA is TGTGCCAGTAGTATAGCCTCCTACTTGGGCTACACCTTC. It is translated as CASSIASYLGYTF.

The CDR3 sequence: CASSPPGLPYEQYF. The DNA for the CDR3 is TGTGCCAGCTCACCACCGGGACTCCCCTACGAGCAGTACTTC. V gene TRBV18 combines with J gene TRBJ2-7; possible D gene TRBD2, 6 bases. Germline CDR1 reads KGHSH; CDR2 reads LQKENI. The CDR3 is made up of 14 amino acids. Trimming left V 0 bases short and J 2 bases short, with 8 bases between.

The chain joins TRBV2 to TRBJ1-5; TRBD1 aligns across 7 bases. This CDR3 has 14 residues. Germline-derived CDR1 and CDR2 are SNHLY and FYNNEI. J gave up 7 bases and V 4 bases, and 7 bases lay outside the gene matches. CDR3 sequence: CASSVEGGRQPQHF. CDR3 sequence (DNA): TGTGCCAGCAGTGTTGAAGGGGGCCGGCAGCCCCAGCATTTT.

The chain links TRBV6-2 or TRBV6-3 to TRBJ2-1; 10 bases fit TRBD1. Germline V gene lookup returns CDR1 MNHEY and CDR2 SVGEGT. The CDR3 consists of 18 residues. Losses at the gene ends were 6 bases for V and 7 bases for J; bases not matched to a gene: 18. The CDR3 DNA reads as TGTGCCAGCAGCCTTACGTGGGACAGGGGACTTCAGACAAATGAGCAGTTCTTC. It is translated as CASSLTWDRGLQTNEQFF.

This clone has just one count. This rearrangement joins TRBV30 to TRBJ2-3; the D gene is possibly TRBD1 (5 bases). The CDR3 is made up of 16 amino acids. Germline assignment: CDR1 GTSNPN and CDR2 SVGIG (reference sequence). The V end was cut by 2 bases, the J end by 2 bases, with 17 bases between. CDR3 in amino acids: CAWSRQTGRSTDTQYF. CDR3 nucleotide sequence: TGTGCCTGGAGTCGACAGACCGGCCGGTCCACAGATACGCAGTATTTT.